This is a list of T cell receptor beta chains from one sample in a study of human T cells and chemical hapten exposure. TCRdb re-called the RACE reads through MiXCR, storing one row per CDR3 protein. This table holds just over 70,000 distinct CDR3 sequences, approximately 12% found once. Here the sequenced sample was whole blood, taken in connection with sensitization to the hapten diphenylcyclopropenone (DPC). All receptors come from a woman aged 50 to 60 with alopecia areata. Some clones in this sample may be carry-over from other donors' samples. The conserved cysteine and the conserved F or W are not part of the CDR3 here. Not every row has a clone size; where given, it reads once, few, many or a size class.

CDR3	V	size
ASSYSFTDTQY	TRBV6-5	few
ASSYSGTWAYEQY	TRBV6-5	many
ASSAGTGTNYEQY	TRBV7-7	many
ASSQDRGGMDYEQY	TRBV3-1	-
ASSLLGSNTEAF	TRBV28	many
ASSFRRQSGYT	TRBV3-1	-
ASDSGTTSSYEQY	TRBV6-1	many
ASSIWEGTYGYT	TRBV7-8	few
ASSRDGPYEQY	TRBV12-3/TRBV12-4	many
ASSPLEGHSPLH	TRBV4-2	-
ASSLGQGVGYEQF	TRBV12-3/TRBV12-4	many
ASSSPRGTGRNEQF	TRBV7-2	many
ASSQDSTRGSPLH	TRBV4-3	many
ATAAGTGNTEAF	TRBV24-1	-
ASSLRGAGYT	TRBV28	many
ASSQGLAGAYEQY	TRBV3-1	many
ASSFGGANVLT	TRBV7-9	many
ASSAPGGRPVHTQY	TRBV27	few
ASTPLGSTAF	TRBV28	-
ASSRRLNSGRADGEQF	TRBV6-2/TRBV6-3	-
ASSLSVGSETQY	TRBV27	many
ATSGGRNTEAF	TRBV24-1	few
ASSENRGRESYNEQF	TRBV10-2	-
ASRDRDETQY	TRBV2	many
ASTGSTDTQY	TRBV6-6	-
ASSLVRGGGEKLF	TRBV7-2	many
ASSSTGSGGTGELF	TRBV5-1	-
ASSQDEARYSGNTIY	TRBV4-1	-
ASSLVMRTSSYNEQF	TRBV11-2	-
SVEGETQY	TRBV29-1	few
ASSTGLAGVQETQY	TRBV7-8	few
ASSLRGTHNEQF	TRBV5-1	few
ASSYSIGVRTDTQY	TRBV6-2/TRBV6-3	many
ASSTLSFGSTQY	TRBV6-2/TRBV6-3	many
ASSPDYEQY	TRBV27	few
ATSDRDRRTNEQF	TRBV24-1	-
ASSTQGTALAKNIQY	TRBV7-8	-
ASRGLVQETQY	TRBV6-1	many
ASSARGLTYEQY	TRBV19	few
ASSLARSTGELF	TRBV7-9	many